This T cell receptor beta chain appears in the sequencing data of a study of shared clonotypes between healthy human individuals. Across the whole study: Three CD4 naive, three CD4 memory, two CD8 naive and one CD8 memory plate were used per donor.

This CDR3 spans 16 amino acids. The germline CDR1 and CDR2 sequences are LNHNV and YYDKDF (reference sequence). V was pared by 1 base and J by 10 bases, with 20 bases between. This table comes from immunoSEQ multiplex PCR, and its TCRdb copy is limited to in-frame clones, with some not included. In the table there are just over 2,000,000 clones, over 85% of which are singletons. The rearrangement links TRBV15 to TRBJ2-1; no clear D gene. Source material: naive CD4+ T cells sorted from blood. The subset: CD45RA+ positively selected. This receptor was obtained from a man aged 18 to 35 in good health. CDR3 bases: TGTGCCACCAGCAGAGCGGCAGGACCACAAACCCCAGAGCAGTTCTTC. It translates to CATSRAAGPQTPEQFF.